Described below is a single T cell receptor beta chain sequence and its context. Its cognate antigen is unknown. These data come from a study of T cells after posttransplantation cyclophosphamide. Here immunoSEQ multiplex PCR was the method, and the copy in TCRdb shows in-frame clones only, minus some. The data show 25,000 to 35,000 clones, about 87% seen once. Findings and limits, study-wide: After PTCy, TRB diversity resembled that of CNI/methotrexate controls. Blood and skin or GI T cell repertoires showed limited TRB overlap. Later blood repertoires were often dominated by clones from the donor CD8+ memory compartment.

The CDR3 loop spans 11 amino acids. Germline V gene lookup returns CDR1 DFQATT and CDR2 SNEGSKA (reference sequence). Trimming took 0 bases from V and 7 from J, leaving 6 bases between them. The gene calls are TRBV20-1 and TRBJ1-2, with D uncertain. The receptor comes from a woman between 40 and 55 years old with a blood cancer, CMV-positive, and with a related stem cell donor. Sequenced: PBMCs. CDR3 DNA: TGCAGTGCTAGAGAGGGCCCTGGCTACACCTTC. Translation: CSAREGPGYTF.